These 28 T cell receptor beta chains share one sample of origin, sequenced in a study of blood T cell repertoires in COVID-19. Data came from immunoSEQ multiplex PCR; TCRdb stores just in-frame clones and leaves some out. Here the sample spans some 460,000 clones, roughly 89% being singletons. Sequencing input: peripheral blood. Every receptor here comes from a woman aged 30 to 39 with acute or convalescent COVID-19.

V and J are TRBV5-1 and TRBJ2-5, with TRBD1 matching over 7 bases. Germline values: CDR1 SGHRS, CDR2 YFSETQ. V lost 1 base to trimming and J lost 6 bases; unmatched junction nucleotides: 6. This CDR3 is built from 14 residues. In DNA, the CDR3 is TGCGCCAGCAGCTTGTCTGCAGGGGGAAAGACCCAGTACTTC. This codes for CASSLSAGGKTQYF.

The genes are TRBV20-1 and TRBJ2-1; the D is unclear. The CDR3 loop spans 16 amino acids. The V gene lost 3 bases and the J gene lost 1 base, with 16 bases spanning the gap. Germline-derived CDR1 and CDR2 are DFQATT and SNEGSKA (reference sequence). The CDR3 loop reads CSASLLLRGSYNEQFF. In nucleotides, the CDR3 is TGCAGTGCTAGTTTATTACTTCGAGGTTCCTACAATGAGCAGTTCTTC.

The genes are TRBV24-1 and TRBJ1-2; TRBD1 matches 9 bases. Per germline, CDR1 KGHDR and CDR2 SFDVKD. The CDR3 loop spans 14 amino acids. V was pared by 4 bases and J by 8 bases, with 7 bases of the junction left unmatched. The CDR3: CATSDPRTGAGYTF. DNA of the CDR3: TGTGCCACCAGTGACCCTCGGACAGGGGCGGGCTACACCTTC.

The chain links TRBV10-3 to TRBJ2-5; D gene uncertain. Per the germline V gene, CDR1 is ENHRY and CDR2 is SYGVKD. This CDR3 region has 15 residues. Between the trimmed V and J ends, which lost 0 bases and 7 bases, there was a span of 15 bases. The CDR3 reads CAISESAGPGATQYF. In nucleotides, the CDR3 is TGTGCCATCAGTGAGTCGGCCGGTCCTGGAGCGACCCAGTACTTC.

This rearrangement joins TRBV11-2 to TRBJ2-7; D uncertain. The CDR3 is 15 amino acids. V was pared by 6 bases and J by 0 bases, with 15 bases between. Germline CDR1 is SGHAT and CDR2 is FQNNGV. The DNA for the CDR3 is TGTGCCAGCAGTTCCCCGGTAACTCTCTCCTACGAGCAGTACTTC. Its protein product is CASSSPVTLSYEQYF.

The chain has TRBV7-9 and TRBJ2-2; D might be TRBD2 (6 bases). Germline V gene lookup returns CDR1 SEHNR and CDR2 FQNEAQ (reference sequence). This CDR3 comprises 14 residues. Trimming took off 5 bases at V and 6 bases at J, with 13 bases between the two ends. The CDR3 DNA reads TGTGCCAGCAGCCCCAGGGAGGTAGCCGGGGAGCTGTTTTTT. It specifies CASSPREVAGELFF.

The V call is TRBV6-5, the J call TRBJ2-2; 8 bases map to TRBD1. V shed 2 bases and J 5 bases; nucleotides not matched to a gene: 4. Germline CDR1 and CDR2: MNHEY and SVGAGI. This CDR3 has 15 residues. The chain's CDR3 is CASSYGQGGTGELFF. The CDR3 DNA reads TGTGCCAGCAGTTACGGACAGGGTGGTACCGGGGAGCTGTTTTTT.

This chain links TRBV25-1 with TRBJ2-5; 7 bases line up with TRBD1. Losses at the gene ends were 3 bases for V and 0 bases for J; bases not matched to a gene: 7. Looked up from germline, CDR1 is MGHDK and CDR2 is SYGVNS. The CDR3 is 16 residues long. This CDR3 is CASSEKDRSYQETQYF. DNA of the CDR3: TGTGCCAGCAGTGAGAAGGACAGGTCGTACCAAGAGACCCAGTACTTC.

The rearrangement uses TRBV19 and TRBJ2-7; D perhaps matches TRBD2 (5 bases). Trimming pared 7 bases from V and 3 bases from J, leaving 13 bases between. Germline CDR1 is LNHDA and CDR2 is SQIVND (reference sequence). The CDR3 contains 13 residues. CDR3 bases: TGTGCCAGTACCAATGGACGGGGCTACGAGCAGTACTTC. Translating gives CASTNGRGYEQYF.

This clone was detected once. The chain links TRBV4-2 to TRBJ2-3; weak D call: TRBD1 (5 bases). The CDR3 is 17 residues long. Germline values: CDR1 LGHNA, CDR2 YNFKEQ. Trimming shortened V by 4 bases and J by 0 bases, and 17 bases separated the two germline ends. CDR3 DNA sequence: TGTGCCAGCAGCCTAGGGGCGTCTAGAACTAGCACAGATACGCAGTATTTT. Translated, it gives CASSLGASRTSTDTQYF.

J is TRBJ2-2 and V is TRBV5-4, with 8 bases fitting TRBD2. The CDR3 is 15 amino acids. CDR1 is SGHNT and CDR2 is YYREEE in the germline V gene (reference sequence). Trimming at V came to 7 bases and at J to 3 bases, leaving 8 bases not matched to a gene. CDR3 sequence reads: CASQTAGAYTGELFF. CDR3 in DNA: TGTGCCAGCCAGACAGCGGGGGCATACACCGGGGAGCTGTTTTTT.

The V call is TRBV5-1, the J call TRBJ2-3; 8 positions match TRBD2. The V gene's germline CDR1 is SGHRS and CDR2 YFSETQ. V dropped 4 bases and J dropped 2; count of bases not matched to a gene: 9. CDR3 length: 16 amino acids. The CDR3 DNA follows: TGCGCCAGCAGCCTAGGAGCGGGGGAGAACACAGATACGCAGTATTTT. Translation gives CASSLGAGENTDTQYF.

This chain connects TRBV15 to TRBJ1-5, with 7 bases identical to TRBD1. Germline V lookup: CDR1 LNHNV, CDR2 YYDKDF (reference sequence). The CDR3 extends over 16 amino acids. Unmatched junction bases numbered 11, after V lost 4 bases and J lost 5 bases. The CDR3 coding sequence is TGTGCCACCAGCAAAGGCGGGACAGAAAGTTATCAGCCCCAGCATTTT. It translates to CATSKGGTESYQPQHF.

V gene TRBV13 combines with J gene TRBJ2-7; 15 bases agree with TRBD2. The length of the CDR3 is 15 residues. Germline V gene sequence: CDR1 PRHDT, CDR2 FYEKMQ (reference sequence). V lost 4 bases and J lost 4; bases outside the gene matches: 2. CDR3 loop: CASSSGLAGGYEQYF. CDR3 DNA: TGTGCCAGCAGCTCGGGACTAGCGGGGGGTTACGAGCAGTACTTC. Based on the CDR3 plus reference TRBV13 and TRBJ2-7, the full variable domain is AAGVIQSPRHLIKEKRETATLKCYPIPRHDTVYWYQQGPGQDPQFLISFYEKMQSDKGSIPDRFSAQQFSDYHSELNMSSLELGDSALYFCASSSGLAGGYEQYFGPGTRLTVT.

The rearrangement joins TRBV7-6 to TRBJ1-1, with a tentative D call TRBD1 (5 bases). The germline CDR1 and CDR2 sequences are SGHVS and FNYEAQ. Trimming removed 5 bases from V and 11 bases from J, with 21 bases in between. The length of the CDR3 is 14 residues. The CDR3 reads CASSVRPGLGDAFF. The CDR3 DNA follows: TGTGCCAGCAGCGTGCGCCCGGGACTAGGGGACGCTTTCTTT.

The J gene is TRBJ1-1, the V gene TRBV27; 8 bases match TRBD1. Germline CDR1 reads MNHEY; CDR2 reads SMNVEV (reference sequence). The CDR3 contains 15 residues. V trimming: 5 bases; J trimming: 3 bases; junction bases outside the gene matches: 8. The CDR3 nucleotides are TGTGCCAGCAGTAGTAACGACAGGGGAGACACTGAAGCTTTCTTT. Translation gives CASSSNDRGDTEAFF.

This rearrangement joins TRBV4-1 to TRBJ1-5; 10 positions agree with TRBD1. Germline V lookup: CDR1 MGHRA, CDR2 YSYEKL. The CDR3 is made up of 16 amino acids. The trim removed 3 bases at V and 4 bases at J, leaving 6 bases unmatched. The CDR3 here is CASSHRQGASNQPQHF. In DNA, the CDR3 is TGCGCCAGCAGCCACCGACAGGGGGCGTCAAATCAGCCCCAGCATTTT.

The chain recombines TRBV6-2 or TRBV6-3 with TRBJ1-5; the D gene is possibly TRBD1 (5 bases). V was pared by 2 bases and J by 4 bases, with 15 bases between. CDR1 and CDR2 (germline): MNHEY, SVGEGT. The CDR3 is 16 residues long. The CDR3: CASSYGPGLKNQPQHF. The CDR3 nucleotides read TGTGCCAGCAGTTACGGGCCGGGACTCAAAAATCAGCCCCAGCATTTT.

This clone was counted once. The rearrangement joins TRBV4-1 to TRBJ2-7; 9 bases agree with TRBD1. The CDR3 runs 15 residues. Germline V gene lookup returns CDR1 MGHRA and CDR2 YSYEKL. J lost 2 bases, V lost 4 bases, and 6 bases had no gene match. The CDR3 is CASSPKDRGTYEQYF. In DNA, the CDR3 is TGCGCCAGCAGCCCCAAGGACAGGGGCACCTACGAGCAGTACTTC.

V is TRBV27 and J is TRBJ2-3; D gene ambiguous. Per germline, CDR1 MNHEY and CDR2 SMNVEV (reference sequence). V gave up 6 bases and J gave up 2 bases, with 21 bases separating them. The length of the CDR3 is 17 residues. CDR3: CASSLYLPGTFTDTQYF. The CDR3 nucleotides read TGTGCCAGCAGCCTTTACCTGCCGGGTACTTTCACAGATACGCAGTATTTT.

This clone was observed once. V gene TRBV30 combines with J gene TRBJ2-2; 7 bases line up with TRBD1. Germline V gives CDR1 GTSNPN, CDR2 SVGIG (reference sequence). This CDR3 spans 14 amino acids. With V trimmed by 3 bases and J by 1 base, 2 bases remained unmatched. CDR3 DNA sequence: TGTGCCTGGAGGAGGGACAGGAACACCGGGGAGCTGTTTTTT. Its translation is CAWRRDRNTGELFF.

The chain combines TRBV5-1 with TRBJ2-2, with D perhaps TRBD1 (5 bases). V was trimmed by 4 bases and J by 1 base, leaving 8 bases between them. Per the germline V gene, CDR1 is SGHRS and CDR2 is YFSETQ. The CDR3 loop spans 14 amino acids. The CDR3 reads CASSGAGNTGELFF. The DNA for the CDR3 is TGCGCCAGCAGCGGGGCAGGGAACACCGGGGAGCTGTTTTTT.

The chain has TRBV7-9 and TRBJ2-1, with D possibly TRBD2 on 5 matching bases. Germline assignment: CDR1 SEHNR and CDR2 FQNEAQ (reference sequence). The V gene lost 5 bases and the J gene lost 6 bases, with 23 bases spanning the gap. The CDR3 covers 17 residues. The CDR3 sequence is CASSPTAGLARLNEQFF. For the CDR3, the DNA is TGTGCCAGCAGCCCCACGGCGGGTCTTGCGAGGCTCAATGAGCAGTTCTTC.

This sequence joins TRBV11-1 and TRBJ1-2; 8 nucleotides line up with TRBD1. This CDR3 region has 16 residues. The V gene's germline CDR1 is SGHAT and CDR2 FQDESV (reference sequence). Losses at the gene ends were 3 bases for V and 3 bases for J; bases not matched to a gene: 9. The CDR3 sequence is CASSLEAGGADYGYTF. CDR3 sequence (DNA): TGTGCCAGCAGCTTGGAGGCAGGGGGCGCAGACTATGGCTACACCTTC.

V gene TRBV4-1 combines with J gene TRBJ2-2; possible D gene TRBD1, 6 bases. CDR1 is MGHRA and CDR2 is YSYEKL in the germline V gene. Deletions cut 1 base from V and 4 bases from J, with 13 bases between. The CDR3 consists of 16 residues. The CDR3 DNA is TGCGCCAGCAGCCAAGGCAGGGGTTCGAGCACCGGGGAGCTGTTTTTT. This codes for CASSQGRGSSTGELFF.

The CDR3 protein is CASGQGSYGYTF. The CDR3 DNA reads TGTGCCAGCGGACAAGGCTCCTATGGCTACACCTTC. This chain uses TRBV6-5 with TRBJ1-2; D perhaps matches TRBD1 (5 bases). Germline lookup yields CDR1 MNHEY and CDR2 SVGAGI. The CDR3 spans 12 residues. V lost 8 bases and J 4 bases, leaving 11 bases between the germline ends.

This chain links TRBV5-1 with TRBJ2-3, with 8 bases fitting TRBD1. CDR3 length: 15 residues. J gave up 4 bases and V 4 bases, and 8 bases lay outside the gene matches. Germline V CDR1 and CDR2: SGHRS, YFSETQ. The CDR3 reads CASSLWTGLADTQYF. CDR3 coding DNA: TGCGCCAGCAGCCTATGGACAGGGCTCGCAGATACGCAGTATTTT.

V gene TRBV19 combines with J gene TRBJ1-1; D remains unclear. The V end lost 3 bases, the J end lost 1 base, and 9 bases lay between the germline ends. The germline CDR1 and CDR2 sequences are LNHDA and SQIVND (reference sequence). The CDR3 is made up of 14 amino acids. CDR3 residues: CASSMSGKNTEAFF. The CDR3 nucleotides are TGTGCCAGTAGTATGTCGGGGAAGAACACTGAAGCTTTCTTT.